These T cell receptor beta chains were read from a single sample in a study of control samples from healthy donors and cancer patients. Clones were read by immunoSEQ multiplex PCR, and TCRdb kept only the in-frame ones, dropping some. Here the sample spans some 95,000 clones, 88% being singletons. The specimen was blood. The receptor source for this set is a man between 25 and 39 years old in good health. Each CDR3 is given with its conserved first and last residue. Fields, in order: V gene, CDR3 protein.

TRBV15,CATSRDRGISGNTIYF
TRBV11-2,CASSLGATNYGYTF
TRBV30,CAWSDGLLHYNEQFF
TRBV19,CASSRDPSEINYGYTF
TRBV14,CASSQVITGSSYNEQFF
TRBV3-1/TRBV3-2,CASSPTSGHKTQYF
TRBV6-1,CASSERLGGAKGTNEKLFF
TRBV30,CASPGQGGTEAFF
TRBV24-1,CATSDSGASDTQYF
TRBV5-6,CASSGLAGGPGYEQYF
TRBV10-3,CAISDGGDSPLHF
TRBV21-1,CASSKPVRSGSHEQYF
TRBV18,CASSPLGEASYEQYF